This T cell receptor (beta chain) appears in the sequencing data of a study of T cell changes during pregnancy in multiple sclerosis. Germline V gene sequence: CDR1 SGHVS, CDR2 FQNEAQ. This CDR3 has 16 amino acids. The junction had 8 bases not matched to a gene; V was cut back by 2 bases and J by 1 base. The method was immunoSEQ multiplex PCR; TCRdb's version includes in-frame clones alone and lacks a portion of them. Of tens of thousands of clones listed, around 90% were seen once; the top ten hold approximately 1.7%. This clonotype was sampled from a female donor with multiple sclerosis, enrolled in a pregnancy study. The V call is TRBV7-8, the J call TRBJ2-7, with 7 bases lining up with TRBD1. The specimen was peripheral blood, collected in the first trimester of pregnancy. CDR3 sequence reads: CASSLLAGTASYEQYF. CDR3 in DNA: TGTGCCAGCAGCTTATTAGCCGGGACAGCTTCCTACGAGCAGTACTTC.